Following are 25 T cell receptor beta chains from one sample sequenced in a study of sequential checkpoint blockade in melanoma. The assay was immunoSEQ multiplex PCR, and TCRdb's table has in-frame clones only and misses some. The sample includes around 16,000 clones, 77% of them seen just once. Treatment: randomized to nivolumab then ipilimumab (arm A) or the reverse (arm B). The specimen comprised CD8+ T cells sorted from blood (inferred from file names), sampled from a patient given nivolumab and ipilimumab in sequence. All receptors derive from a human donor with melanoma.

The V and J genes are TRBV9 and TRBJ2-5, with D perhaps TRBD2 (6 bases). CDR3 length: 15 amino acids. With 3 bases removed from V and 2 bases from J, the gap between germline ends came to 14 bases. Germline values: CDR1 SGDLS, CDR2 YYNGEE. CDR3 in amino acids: CASSAQGLTQETQYF. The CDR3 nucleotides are TGTGCCAGCAGCGCCCAGGGACTGACGCAAGAGACCCAGTACTTC.

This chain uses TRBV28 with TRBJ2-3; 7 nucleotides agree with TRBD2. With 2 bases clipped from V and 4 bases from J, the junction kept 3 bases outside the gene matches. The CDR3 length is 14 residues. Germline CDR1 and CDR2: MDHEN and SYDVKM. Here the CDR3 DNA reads TGTGCCAGCAGTTTAATCCGGGGGGCAGATACGCAGTATTTT. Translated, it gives CASSLIRGADTQYF.

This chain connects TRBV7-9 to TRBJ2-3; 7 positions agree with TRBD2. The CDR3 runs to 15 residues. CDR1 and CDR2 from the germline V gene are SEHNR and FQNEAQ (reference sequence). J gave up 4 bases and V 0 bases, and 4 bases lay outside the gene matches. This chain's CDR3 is CASSLAGGPADTQYF. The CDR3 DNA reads TGTGCCAGCAGCTTAGCGGGAGGGCCGGCAGATACGCAGTATTTT.

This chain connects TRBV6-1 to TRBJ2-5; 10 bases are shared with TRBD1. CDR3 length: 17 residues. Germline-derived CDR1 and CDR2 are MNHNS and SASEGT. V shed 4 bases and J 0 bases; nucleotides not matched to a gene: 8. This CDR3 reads CASSGGTGVPYQETQYF. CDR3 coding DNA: TGTGCCAGCAGTGGAGGGACAGGGGTCCCGTACCAAGAGACCCAGTACTTC.

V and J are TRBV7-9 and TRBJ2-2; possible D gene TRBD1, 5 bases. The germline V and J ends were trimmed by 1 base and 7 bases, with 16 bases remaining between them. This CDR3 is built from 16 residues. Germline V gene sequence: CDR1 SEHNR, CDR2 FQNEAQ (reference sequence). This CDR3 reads CASSLDGRDRGGELFF. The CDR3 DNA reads TGTGCCAGCAGCTTAGATGGCAGGGATCGCGGCGGGGAGCTGTTTTTT.

The DNA of the CDR3 is TGCGCCAGCAGCCCCTACCGGGACACCTACAATGAGCAGTTCTTC. It codes for CASSPYRDTYNEQFF. The V gene is TRBV4-3, the J gene TRBJ2-1, with D possibly TRBD1 on 6 matching bases. Per germline, CDR1 LGHNA and CDR2 YSLEER. The CDR3 is made up of 15 amino acids. Trimming shortened V by 4 bases and J by 2 bases, and 12 bases separated the two germline ends.

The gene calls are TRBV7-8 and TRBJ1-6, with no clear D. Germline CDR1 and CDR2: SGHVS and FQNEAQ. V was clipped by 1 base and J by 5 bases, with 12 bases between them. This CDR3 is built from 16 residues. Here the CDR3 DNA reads TGTGCCAGCAGCTTAGGCATTTACTCGGATAATTCACCCCTCCACTTT. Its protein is CASSLGIYSDNSPLHF.

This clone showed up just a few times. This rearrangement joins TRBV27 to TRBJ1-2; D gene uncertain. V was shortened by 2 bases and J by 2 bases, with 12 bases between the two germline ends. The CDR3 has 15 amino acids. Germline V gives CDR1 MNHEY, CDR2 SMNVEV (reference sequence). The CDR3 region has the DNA TGTGCCAGCAGTTTACAGGCAGTATCGAACTATGGCTACACCTTC. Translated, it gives CASSLQAVSNYGYTF.

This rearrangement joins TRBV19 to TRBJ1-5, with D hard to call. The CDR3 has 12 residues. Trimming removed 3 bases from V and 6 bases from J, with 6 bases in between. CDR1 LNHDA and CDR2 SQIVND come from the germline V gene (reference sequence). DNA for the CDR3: TGTGCCAGTAGTATTCCCGGTCAGCCCCAGCATTTT. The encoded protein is CASSIPGQPQHF. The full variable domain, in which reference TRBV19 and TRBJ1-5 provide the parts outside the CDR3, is DGGITQSPKYLFRKEGQNVTLSCEQNLNHDAMYWYRQDPGQGLRLIYYSQIVNDFQKGDIAEGYSVSREKKESFPLTVTSAQKNPTAFYLCASSIPGQPQHFGDGTRLSIL.

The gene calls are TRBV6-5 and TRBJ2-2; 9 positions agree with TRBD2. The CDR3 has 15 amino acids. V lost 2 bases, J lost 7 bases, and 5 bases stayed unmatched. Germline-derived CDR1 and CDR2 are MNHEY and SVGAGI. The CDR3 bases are TGTGCCAGCAGTTACGGGACTAGCTCCGGCGGGGAGCTGTTTTTT. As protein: CASSYGTSSGGELFF.

This CDR3 reads CASSLKGLAGVLYSEQYF. CDR3 nucleotide sequence: TGTGCCAGCAGCTTAAAAGGGCTAGCGGGAGTCTTGTATAGCGAGCAGTACTTC. The rearrangement uses TRBV7-8 and TRBJ2-7; 10 bases align to TRBD2. Germline V lookup: CDR1 SGHVS, CDR2 FQNEAQ. Trimming at V came to 2 bases and at J to 6 bases, leaving 16 bases not matched to a gene. The CDR3 spans 18 residues. The variable domain in full, completed from reference TRBV7-8 and TRBJ2-7, reads GAGVSQSPRYKVAKRGQDVALRCDPISGHVSLFWYQQALGQGPEFLTYFQNEAQLDKSGLPSDRFFAERPEGSVSTLKIQRTQQEDSAVYLCASSLKGLAGVLYSEQYFGPGTRLTVT.

The CDR3 protein is CAWSVQYFREGLDNEQFF. CDR3 nucleotide sequence: TGTGCCTGGAGTGTACAGTATTTCCGGGAGGGCCTTGACAATGAGCAGTTCTTC. The V call is TRBV30, the J call TRBJ2-1; TRBD2 aligns across 8 bases. The CDR3 consists of 18 residues. Germline CDR1 and CDR2: GTSNPN and SVGIG (reference sequence). J was trimmed by 5 bases and V by 0 bases; bases with no gene match: 15.

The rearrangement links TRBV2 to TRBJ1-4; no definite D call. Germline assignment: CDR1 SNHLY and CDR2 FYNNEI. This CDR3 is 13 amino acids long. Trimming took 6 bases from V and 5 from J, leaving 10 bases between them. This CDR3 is CASRSSANEKLFF. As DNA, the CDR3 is TGTGCCAGCAGGAGTTCTGCCAATGAAAAACTGTTTTTT.

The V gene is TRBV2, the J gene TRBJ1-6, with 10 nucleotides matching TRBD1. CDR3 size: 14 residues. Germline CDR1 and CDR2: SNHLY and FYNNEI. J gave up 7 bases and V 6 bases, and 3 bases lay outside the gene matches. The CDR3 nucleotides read TGTGCCAGCAGGGCGGGACAGGGGAATTCACCCCTCCACTTT. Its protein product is CASRAGQGNSPLHF.

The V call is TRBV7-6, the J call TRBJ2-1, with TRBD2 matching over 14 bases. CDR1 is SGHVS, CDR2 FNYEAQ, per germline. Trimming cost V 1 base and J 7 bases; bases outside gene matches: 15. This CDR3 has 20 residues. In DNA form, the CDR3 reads TGTGCCAGCAGCTTAGTGGGACTAGCGGGAGTTAACATTGGTAGTAATGAGCAGTTCTTC. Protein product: CASSLVGLAGVNIGSNEQFF.

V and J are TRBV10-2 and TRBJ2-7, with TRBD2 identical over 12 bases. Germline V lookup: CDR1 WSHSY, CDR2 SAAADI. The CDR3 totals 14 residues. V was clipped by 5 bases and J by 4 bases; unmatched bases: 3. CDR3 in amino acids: CASSRLAGVYEQYF. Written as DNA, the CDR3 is TGCGCCAGCAGTCGACTAGCGGGAGTGTACGAGCAGTACTTC.

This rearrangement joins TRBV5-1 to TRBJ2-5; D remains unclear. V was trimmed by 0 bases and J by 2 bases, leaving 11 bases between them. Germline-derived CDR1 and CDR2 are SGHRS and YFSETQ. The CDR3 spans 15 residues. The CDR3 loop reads CASSLAAESQETQYF. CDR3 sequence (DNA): TGCGCCAGCAGCTTGGCCGCGGAATCACAAGAGACCCAGTACTTC.

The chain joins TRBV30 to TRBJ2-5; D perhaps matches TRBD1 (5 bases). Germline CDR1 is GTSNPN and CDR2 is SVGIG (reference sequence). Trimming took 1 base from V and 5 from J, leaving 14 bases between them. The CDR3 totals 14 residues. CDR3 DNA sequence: TGTGCCTGGAGTGAGGGCAGGGTGGGGGAGACCCAGTACTTC. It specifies CAWSEGRVGETQYF.

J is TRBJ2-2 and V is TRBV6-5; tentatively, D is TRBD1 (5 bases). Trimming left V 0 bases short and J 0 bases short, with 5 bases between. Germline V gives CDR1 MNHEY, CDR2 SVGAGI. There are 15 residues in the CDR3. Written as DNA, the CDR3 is TGTGCCAGCAGTTACTCGACAGCGAACACCGGGGAGCTGTTTTTT. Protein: CASSYSTANTGELFF.

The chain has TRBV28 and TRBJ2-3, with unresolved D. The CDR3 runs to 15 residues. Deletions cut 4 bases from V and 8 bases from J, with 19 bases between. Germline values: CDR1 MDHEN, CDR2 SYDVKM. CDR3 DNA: TGTGCCAGCAGTTCGCCCGGGTACCTCCTTGGTACGCAGTATTTT. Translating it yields CASSSPGYLLGTQYF.

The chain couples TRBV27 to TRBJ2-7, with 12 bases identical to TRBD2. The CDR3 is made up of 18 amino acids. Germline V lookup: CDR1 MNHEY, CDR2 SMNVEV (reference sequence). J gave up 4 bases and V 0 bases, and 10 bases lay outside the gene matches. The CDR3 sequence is CASSLSQTTSGSKYEQYF. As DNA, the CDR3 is TGTGCCAGCAGTTTATCCCAGACGACTAGCGGGAGTAAGTACGAGCAGTACTTC.

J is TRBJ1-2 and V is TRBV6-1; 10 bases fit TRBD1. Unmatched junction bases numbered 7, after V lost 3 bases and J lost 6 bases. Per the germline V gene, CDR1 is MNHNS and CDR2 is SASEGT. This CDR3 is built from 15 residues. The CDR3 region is CASSEEGQGFDGYTF. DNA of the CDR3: TGTGCCAGCAGTGAGGAGGGACAGGGGTTTGATGGCTACACCTTC.

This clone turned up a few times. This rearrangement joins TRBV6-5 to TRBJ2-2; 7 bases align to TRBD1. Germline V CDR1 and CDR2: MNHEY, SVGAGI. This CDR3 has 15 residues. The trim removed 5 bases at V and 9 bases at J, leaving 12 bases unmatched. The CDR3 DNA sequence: TGTGCCAGCAGTCCTACTCCCGACAGGGCCCGGGAGCTGTTTTTT. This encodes CASSPTPDRARELFF.

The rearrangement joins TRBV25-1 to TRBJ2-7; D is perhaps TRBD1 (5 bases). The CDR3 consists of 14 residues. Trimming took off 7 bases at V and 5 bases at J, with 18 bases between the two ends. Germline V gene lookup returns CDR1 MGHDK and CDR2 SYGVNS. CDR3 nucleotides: TGTGCCAGCACCCCAAGGGGTCCCCTCCACGAGCAGTACTTC. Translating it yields CASTPRGPLHEQYF.

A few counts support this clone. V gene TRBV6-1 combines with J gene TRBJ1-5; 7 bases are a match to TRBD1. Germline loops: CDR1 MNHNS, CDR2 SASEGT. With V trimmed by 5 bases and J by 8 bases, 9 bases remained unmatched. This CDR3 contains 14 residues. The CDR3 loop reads CASSPWDSREPQHF. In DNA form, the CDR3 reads TGTGCCAGCAGTCCCTGGGACAGCAGGGAGCCCCAGCATTTT.